This T cell receptor (beta chain) was identified during a study of shared clonotypes between healthy human individuals. Study conclusions and caveats: Even with large depth, rarefaction showed that sorted-subset sequencing was incomplete.

Between the trimmed V and J ends, which lost 8 bases and 2 bases, there was a span of 18 bases. This CDR3 contains 15 residues. Germline CDR1 and CDR2: MGHDK and SYGVNS. Worth noting for this clone: The target antigen is unknown.

Some 28,000 T cell genomes (about 210 ng DNA) went into each sorted-subset replicate. The assay was immunoSEQ multiplex PCR, and TCRdb's table has in-frame clones only and misses some. The sample has 2 million to 2.5 million clones; under 95% are singletons. The sample taken for sequencing was naive CD4+ T cells from PBMCs. The subset was: CD45RA+ positively selected. This sequence was found in a man younger than 35 in good health. Some clones in this sample may be carry-over from other donors' samples. The rearrangement links TRBV25-1 to TRBJ2-5; TRBD2 might be the D (5 bases). CDR3 residues: CASSLQRGRQETQYF. DNA of the CDR3: TGTGCCAGCTCCCTACAGCGAGGGCGTCAAGAGACCCAGTACTTC.